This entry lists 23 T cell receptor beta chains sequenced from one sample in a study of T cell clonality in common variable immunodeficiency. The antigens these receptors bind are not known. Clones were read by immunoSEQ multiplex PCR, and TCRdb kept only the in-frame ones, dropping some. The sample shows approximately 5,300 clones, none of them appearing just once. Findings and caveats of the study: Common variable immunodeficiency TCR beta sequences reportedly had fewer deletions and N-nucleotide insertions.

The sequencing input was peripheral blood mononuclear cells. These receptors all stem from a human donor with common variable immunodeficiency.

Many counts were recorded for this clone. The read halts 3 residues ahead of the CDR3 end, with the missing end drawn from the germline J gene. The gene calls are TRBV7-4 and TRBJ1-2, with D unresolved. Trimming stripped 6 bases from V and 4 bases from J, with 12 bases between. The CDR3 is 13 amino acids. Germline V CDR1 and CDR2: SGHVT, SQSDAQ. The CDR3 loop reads CASRATLVYGYTF. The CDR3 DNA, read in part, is TGTGCCAGCAGGGCGACACTCGTCTATGGC. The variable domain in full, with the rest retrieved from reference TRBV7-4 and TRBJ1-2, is GAGVSQSPRYKVAKRGRDVALRCDSISGHVTLYWYRQTLGQGSEVLTYSQSDAQRDKSGRPSGRFSAERPERSVSTLKIQRTEQGDSAVYLCASRATLVYGYTFGSGTRLTVV.

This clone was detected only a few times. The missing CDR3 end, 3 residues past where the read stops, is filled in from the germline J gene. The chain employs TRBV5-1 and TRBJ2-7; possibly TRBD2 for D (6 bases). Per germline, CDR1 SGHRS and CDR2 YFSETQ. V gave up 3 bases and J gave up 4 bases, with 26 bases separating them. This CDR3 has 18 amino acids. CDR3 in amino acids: CASSWGSTRDRGGYEQYF. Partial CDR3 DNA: TGCGCCAGCAGCTGGGGATCAACTAGGGATCGCGGAGGGTACGAG.

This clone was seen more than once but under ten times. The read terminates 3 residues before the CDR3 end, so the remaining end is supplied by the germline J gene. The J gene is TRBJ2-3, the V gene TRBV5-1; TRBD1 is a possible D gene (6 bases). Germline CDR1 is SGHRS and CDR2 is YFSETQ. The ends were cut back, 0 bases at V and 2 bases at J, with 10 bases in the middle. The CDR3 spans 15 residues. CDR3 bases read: TGCGCCAGCAGCTTGGTAGACAGGAACACAGATACG. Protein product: CASSLVDRNTDT. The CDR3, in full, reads CASSLVDRNTDTQYF.

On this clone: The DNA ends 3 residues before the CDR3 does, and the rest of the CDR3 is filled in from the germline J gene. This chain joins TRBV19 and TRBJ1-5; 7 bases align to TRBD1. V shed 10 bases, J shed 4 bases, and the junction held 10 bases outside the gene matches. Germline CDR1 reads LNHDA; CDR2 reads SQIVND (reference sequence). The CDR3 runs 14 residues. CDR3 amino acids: CATWGTANNQPQHF. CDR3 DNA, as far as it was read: TGTGCCACCTGGGGGACAGCGAATAATCAGCCC.

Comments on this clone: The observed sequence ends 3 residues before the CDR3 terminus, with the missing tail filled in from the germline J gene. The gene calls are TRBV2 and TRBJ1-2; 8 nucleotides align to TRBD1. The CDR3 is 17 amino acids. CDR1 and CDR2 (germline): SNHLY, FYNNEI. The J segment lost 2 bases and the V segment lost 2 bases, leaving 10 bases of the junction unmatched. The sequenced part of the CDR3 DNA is TGTGCCAGCAGTGAACTCTGGCAGGGGGCTTCAAACTATGGC. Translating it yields CASSELWQGASNYG. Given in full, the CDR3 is CASSELWQGASNYGYTF. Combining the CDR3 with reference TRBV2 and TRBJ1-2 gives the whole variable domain EPEVTQTPSHQVTQMGQEVILRCVPISNHLYFYWYRQILGQKVEFLVSFYNNEISEKSEIFDDQFSVERPDGSNFTLKIRSTKLEDSAMYFCASSELWQGASNYGYTFGSGTRLTVV.

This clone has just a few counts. This CDR3 reads CASSLEGPLDIQYF. The CDR3 bases that were read are TGTGCCAGCAGCTTAGAGGGGCCCTTAGACATT. This chain connects TRBV7-2 to TRBJ2-4; tentative D call: TRBD1 (5 bases). The CDR3 extends 3 residues past the end of the read, so its final part is completed from the germline J gene. The germline V gene has CDR1 SGHTA and CDR2 FQGNSA. There are 14 residues in the CDR3. V lost 1 base and J 8 bases, leaving 12 bases between the germline ends. Looking up the rest from reference TRBV7-2 and TRBJ2-4 gives the full variable domain: GAGVSQSPSNKVTEKGKDVELRCDPISGHTALYWYRQSLGQGLEFLIYFQGNSAPDKSGLPSDRFSAERTGGSVSTLTIQRTQQEDSAVYLCASSLEGPLDIQYFGAGTRLSVL.

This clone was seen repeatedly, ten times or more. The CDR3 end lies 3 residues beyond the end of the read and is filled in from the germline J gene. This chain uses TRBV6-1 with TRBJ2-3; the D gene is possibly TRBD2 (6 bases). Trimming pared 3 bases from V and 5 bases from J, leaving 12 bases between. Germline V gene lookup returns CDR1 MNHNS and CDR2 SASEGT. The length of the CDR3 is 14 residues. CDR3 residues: CASSDRGSQDTQYF. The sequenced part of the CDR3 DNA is TGTGCCAGCAGTGATCGGGGGTCTCAAGATACG.

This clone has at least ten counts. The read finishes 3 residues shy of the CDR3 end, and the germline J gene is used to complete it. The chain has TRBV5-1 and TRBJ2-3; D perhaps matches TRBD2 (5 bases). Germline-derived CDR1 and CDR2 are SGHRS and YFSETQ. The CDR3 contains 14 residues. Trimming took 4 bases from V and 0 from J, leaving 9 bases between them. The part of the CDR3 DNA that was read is TGCGCCAGCAGCCCGGACTCGAGCACAGATACG. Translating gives CASSPDSSTDT. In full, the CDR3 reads CASSPDSSTDTQYF. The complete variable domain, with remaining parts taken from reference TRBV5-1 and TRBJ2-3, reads KAGVTQTPRYLIKTRGQQVTLSCSPISGHRSVSWYQQTPGQGLQFLFEYFSETQRNKGNFPGRFSGRQFSNSRSEMNVSTLELGDSALYLCASSPDSSTDTQYFGPGTRLTVL.

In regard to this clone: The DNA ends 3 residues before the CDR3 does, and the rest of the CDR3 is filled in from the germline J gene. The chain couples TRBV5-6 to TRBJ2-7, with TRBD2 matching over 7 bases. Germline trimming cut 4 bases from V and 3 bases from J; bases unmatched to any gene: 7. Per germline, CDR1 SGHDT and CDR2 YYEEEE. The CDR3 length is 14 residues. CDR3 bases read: TGTGCCAGCAGCGGGGGGGACGACCTCTACGAG. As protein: CASSGGDDLYE. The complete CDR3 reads CASSGGDDLYEQYF.

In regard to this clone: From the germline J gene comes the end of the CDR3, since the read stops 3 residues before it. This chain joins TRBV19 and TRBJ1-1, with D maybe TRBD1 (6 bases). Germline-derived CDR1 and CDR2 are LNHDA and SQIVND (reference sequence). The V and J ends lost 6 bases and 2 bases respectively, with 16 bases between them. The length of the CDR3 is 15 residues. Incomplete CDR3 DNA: TGTGCCAGTAGACATAGGGGGGGAGTTAACACTGAA. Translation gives CASRHRGGVNTE. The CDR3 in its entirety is CASRHRGGVNTEAFF. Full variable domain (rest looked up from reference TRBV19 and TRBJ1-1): DGGITQSPKYLFRKEGQNVTLSCEQNLNHDAMYWYRQDPGQGLRLIYYSQIVNDFQKGDIAEGYSVSREKKESFPLTVTSAQKNPTAFYLCASRHRGGVNTEAFFGQGTRLTVV.

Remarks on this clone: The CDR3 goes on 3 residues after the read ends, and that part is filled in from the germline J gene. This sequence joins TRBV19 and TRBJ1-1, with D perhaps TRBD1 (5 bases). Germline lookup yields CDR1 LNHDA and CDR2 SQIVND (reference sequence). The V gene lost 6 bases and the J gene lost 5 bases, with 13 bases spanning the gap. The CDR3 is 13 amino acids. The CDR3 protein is CASSTERGTEAFF. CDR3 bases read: TGTGCCAGTAGCACCGAACGGGGGACTGAA.

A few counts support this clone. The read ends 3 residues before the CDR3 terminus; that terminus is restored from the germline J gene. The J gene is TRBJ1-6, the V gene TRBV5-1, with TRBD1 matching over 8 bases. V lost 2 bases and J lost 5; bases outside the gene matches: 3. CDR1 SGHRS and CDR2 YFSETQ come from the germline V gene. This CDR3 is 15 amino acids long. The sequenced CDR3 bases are TGCGCCAGCAGCTTTATACAGGGGGATAATTCACCC. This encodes CASSFIQGDNSP. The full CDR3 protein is CASSFIQGDNSPLHF.

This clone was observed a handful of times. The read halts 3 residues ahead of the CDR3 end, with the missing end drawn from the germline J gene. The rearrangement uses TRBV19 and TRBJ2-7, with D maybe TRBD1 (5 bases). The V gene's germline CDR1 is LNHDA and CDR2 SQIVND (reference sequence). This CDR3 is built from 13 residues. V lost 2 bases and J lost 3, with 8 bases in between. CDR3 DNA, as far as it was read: TGTGCCAGTAGTATATTAACAGGCTACGAG. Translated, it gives CASSILTGYE. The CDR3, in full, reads CASSILTGYEQYF.

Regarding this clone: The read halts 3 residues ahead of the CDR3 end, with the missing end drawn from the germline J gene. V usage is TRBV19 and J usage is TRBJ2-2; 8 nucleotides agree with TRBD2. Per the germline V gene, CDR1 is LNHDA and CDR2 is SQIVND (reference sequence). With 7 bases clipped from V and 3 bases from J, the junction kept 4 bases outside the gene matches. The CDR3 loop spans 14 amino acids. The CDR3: CASTMTSDTGELFF. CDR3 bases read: TGTGCCAGTACCATGACTAGCGACACCGGGGAG.

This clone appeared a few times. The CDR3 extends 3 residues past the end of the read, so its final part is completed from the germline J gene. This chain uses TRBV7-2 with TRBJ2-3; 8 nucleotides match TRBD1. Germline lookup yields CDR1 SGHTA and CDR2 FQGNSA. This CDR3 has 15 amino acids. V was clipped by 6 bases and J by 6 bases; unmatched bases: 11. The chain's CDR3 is CASRVTGGPFDTQYF. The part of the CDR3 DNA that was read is TGTGCCAGCAGGGTTACAGGGGGTCCCTTTGATACG.

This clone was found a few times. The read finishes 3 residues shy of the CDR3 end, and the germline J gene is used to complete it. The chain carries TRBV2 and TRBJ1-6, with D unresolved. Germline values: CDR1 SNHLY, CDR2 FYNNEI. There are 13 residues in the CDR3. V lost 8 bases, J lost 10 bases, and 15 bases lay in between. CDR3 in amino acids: CASLLEGSSPLHF. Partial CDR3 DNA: TGTGCCAGCTTACTCGAAGGGTCATCACCC.

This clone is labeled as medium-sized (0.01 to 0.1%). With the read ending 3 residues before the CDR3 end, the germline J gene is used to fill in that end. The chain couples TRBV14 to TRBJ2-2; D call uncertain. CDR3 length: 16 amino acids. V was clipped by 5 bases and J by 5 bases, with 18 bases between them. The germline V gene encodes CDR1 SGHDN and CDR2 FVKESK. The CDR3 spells CASSKGYGLKTGELFF. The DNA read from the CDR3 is TGTGCCAGCAGCAAAGGATACGGGTTAAAAACCGGGGAG.

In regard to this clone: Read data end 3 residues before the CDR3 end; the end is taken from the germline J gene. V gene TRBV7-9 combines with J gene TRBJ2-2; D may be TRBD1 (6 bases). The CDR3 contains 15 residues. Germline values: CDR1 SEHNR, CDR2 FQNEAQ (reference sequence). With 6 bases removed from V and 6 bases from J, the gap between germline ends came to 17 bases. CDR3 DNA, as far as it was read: TGTGCCAGCAGGCCGTACAGGGAAGGGGCCGGGGAG. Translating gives CASRPYREGAGE. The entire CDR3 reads CASRPYREGAGELFF. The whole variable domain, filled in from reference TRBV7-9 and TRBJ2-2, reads DTGVSQNPRHKITKRGQNVTFRCDPISEHNRLYWYRQTLGQGPEFLTYFQNEAQLEKSRLLSDRFSAERPKGSFSTLEIQRTEQGDSAMYLCASRPYREGAGELFFGEGSRLTVL.

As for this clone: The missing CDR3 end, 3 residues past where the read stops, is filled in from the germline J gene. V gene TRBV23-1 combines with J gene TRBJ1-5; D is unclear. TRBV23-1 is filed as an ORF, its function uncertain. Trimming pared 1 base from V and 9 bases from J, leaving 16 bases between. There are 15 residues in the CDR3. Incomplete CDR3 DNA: TGCGCCAGCAGTCAATTATGGCAGCGAGGTCGGCCC. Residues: CASSQLWQRGRP. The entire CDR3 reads CASSQLWQRGRPQHF.

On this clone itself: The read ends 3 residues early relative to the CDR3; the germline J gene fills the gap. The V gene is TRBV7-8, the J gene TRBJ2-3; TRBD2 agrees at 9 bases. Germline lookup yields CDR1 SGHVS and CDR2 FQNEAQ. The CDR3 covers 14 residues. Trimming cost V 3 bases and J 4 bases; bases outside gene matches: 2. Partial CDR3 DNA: TGTGCCAGCAGCTTGGCGGGGGGGGCAGATACG. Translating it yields CASSLAGGADT. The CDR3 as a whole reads CASSLAGGADTQYF.

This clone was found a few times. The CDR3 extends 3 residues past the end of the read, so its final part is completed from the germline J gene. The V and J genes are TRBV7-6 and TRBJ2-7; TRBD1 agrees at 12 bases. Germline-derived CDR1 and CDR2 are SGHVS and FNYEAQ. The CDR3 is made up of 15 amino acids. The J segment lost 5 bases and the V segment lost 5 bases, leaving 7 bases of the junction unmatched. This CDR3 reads CASSPGTGGDHEQYF. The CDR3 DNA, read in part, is TGTGCCAGCAGCCCCGGGACAGGGGGCGACCACGAG.

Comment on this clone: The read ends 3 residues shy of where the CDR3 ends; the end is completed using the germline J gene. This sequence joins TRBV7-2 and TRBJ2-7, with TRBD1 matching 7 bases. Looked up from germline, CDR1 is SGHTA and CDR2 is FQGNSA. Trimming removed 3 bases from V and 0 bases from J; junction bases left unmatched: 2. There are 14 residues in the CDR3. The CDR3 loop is CASSFAGGSYEQYF. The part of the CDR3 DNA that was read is TGTGCCAGCAGCTTTGCAGGGGGCTCCTACGAG.

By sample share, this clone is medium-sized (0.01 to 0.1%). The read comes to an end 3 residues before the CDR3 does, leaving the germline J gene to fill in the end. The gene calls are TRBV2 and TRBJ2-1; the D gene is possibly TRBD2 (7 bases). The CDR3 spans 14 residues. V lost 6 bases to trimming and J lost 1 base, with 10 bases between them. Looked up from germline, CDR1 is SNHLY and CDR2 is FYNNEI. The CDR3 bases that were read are TGTGCCAGCAGAGGGGGGGGGTCCTACAATGAG. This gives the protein CASRGGGSYNE. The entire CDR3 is CASRGGGSYNEQFF.